The 16 T cell receptor beta chains below come from one sample, sequenced in a study of cytomegalovirus exposure and HLA in healthy donors. The PCR ran on 60 Vbeta and 13 Jbeta primers. Profiled with immunoSEQ multiplex PCR; TCRdb holds only in-frame clones, not every one. The sample yields more than 85,000 clones, approximately 71% seen once. Sequencing used PBMCs. The receptors come from a female donor in good health and CMV-seronegative.

J is TRBJ2-4 and V is TRBV5-6; D possibly corresponds to TRBD1 (6 bases). V lost 2 bases to trimming and J lost 0 bases, with 9 bases between them. Germline assignment: CDR1 SGHDT and CDR2 YYEEEE. The CDR3 has 15 residues. The CDR3 here is CASSLQGPAKNIQYF. Here the CDR3 DNA reads TGTGCCAGCAGCTTACAGGGACCAGCCAAAAACATTCAGTACTTC.

V gene TRBV7-2 combines with J gene TRBJ2-1; 9 positions match TRBD2. Germline V gene lookup returns CDR1 SGHTA and CDR2 FQGNSA. The CDR3 is made up of 16 amino acids. After removal of 1 base from V and 6 bases from J, the junction contained 7 bases not matched to a gene. Here the CDR3 DNA reads TGTGCCAGCAGCTTAGATCCTAGCGGGAAATTCAATGAGCAGTTCTTC. Translated, it gives CASSLDPSGKFNEQFF.

The chain uses TRBV2 and TRBJ1-2; D is uncertain. This CDR3 has 12 amino acids. With 5 bases removed from V and 5 bases from J, the gap between germline ends came to 9 bases. CDR1 and CDR2 (germline): SNHLY, FYNNEI. The CDR3: CASSPQIYGYTF. The CDR3 nucleotides read TGTGCCAGCAGTCCACAGATTTATGGCTACACCTTC.

This chain uses TRBV5-1 with TRBJ1-3; D might be TRBD1 (5 bases). Germline V gene data show CDR1 as SGHRS and CDR2 as YFSETQ. The CDR3 has 16 amino acids. V gave up 0 bases and J gave up 3 bases, with 13 bases separating them. CDR3 sequence (DNA): TGCGCCAGCAGCTTGGACCAGGGTCGGCGTGGAAACACCATATATTTT. Protein: CASSLDQGRRGNTIYF.

This chain joins TRBV28 and TRBJ2-7; possibly TRBD2 for D (6 bases). Germline lookup yields CDR1 MDHEN and CDR2 SYDVKM. V lost 2 bases and J lost 2, with 16 bases in between. The CDR3 sequence is 16 residues long. CDR3 sequence reads: CASSLGGINPPYEQYF. The CDR3 nucleotides read TGTGCCAGCAGTTTAGGGGGGATCAACCCTCCCTACGAGCAGTACTTC.

The chain recombines TRBV21-1 with TRBJ1-5. TRBV21-1 is designated a pseudogene. CDR3 length: 16 residues. For the CDR3, the DNA is TGTGCCAGCAGCAAAGAGGAGGGGAAGGTCAATCAGCCCCAGCATTTT. Its protein is CASSKEEGKVNQPQHF.

The chain has TRBV5-1 and TRBJ1-4; D is unresolved. Germline CDR1 reads SGHRS; CDR2 reads YFSETQ. V was shortened by 2 bases and J by 1 base, with 12 bases between the two germline ends. The CDR3 has 16 residues. Here the CDR3 reads CASSLGMRVTNEKLFF. CDR3 DNA: TGCGCCAGCAGCTTAGGGATGAGGGTAACTAATGAAAAACTGTTTTTT.

The chain carries TRBV18 and TRBJ1-5; 9 bases match TRBD1. Unmatched junction bases numbered 2, after V lost 2 bases and J lost 6 bases. The CDR3 is 14 amino acids. The germline V gene has CDR1 KGHSH and CDR2 LQKENI. The CDR3 DNA follows: TGTGCCAGCTCACCATCGACAGGGGGTCAGCCCCAGCATTTT. This codes for CASSPSTGGQPQHF.

The chain recombines TRBV14 with TRBJ1-2; TRBD1 agrees at 8 bases. CDR3 length: 17 amino acids. The J segment lost 3 bases and the V segment lost 3 bases, leaving 12 bases of the junction unmatched. CDR1 is SGHDN and CDR2 is FVKESK in the germline V gene. CDR3 sequence (DNA): TGTGCCAGCAGCCAGCTGACAGGGGCAGGGATAGACTATGGCTACACCTTC. Translating it yields CASSQLTGAGIDYGYTF.

This clone was observed a handful of times. V and J are TRBV10-3 and TRBJ2-1; unclear D gene. Germline CDR1 ENHRY, CDR2 SYGVKD. Trimming pared 10 bases from V and 9 bases from J, leaving 10 bases between. The CDR3 consists of 10 residues. The CDR3 spells CATSSSEQFF. The CDR3 nucleotides are TGTGCCACATCCTCGAGTGAGCAGTTCTTC.

The rearrangement links TRBV19 to TRBJ2-7, with 7 nucleotides matching TRBD1. The CDR3 covers 14 residues. After removal of 5 bases from V and 4 bases from J, the junction contained 8 bases not matched to a gene. Germline V gene sequence: CDR1 LNHDA, CDR2 SQIVND (reference sequence). The CDR3 is CASSRDRRTYEQYF. In DNA, the CDR3 is TGTGCCAGTAGTCGGGACAGACGGACTTACGAGCAGTACTTC.

The chain is built from TRBV15 and TRBJ1-3; TRBD1 aligns across 7 bases. With V trimmed by 0 bases and J by 1 base, 6 bases remained unmatched. This CDR3 contains 17 residues. From germline, CDR1 is LNHNV and CDR2 YYDKDF (reference sequence). CDR3 nucleotide sequence: TGTGCCACCAGCAGAGATAAGGTGGGACAGTCTGGAAACACCATATATTTT. Translated, it gives CATSRDKVGQSGNTIYF.

Points on this clone: An end of the junction differs from the germline gene, which may be a read error. The chain couples TRBV4-3 to TRBJ2-1; 7 bases map to TRBD1. Germline-derived CDR1 and CDR2 are LGHNA and YSLEER. The CDR3 is 15 amino acids. The CDR3 sequence is CAGSQGTVGNNEQFF. In DNA form, the CDR3 reads TGCGCCGGCAGCCAAGGGACAGTTGGTAACAATGAGCAGTTCTTC.

The chain is built from TRBV19 and TRBJ2-5; 7 nucleotides agree with TRBD2. This CDR3 is 15 amino acids long. Per the germline V gene, CDR1 is LNHDA and CDR2 is SQIVND (reference sequence). With V trimmed by 4 bases and J by 5 bases, 10 bases remained unmatched. DNA for the CDR3: TGTGCCAGTAGTACCCCGGGACTATGGGGGGAGACCCAGTACTTC. This sequence encodes CASSTPGLWGETQYF.

The CDR3 sequence: CASSQGAGETTRETQYF. Written as DNA, the CDR3 is TGCGCCAGCAGCCAAGGTGCAGGGGAGACCACAAGGGAGACCCAGTACTTC. J is TRBJ2-5 and V is TRBV4-1; D may be TRBD1 (6 bases). CDR1 and CDR2 (germline): MGHRA, YSYEKL. V gave up 1 base and J gave up 5 bases, with 20 bases separating them. The CDR3 has 17 residues.

The chain uses TRBV7-3 and TRBJ1-2; possible D gene TRBD1, 6 bases. Germline V lookup: CDR1 SGHTA, CDR2 FQGTGA. The CDR3 is 13 amino acids. Trimming stripped 5 bases from V and 7 bases from J, with 14 bases between. As DNA, the CDR3 is TGTGCCAGCAGCCTGGGGGGGGCCGGTGGCTACACCTTC. Amino acids: CASSLGGAGGYTF.